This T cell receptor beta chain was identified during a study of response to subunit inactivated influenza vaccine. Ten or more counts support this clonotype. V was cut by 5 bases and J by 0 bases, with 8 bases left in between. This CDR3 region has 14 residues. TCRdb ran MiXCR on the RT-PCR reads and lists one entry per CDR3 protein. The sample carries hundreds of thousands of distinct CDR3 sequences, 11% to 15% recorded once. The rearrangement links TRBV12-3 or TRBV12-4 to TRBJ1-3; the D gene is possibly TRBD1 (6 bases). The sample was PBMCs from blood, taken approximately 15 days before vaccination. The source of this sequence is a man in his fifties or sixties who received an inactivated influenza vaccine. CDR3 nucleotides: TGTGCCAGCAGTCAGGGGCTCTCTGGAAACACCATATATTTT. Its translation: CASSQGLSGNTIYF.